This entry lists 31 T cell receptor beta chains sequenced from one sample in a study of blood T cells in healthy people across ages. Through a sample-barcoded 5' primer and a J-beta primer mix, a second PCR was run for roughly 6 to 12 cycles. Each CDR3 protein gets one entry after TCRdb re-called the 5' RACE reads with MiXCR. The top ten hold 10% to 13% of the sample, which has approximately 900,000 distinct CDR3 sequences, around 29% seen once. These data are also associated with another study on T cells of mothers and their children.

Material for sequencing was blood. Every receptor here comes from a middle-aged woman in good health.

V is TRBV5-1 and J is TRBJ2-4; 9 nucleotides line up with TRBD1. The CDR3 sequence is 15 residues long. From germline, CDR1 is SGHRS and CDR2 YFSETQ. The junction had 8 bases not matched to a gene; V was cut back by 4 bases and J by 6 bases. The chain's CDR3 is CASSPRTGVLNIQYF. The DNA for the CDR3 is TGCGCCAGCAGCCCTAGGACAGGGGTTCTAAACATTCAGTACTTC.

This clonotype has more than one count but fewer than ten. V and J are TRBV29-1 and TRBJ1-2, with 7 positions matching TRBD1. The V segment lost 7 bases and the J segment 4 bases; nucleotides outside the gene matches: 6. Germline V CDR1 and CDR2: SQVTM, ANQGSEA. CDR3 length: 12 amino acids. The DNA for the CDR3 is TGCAGCGGCCTACAGGGGAGCTATGGCTACACCTTC. Amino acids: CSGLQGSYGYTF.

The V gene is TRBV7-2, the J gene TRBJ2-5, with 10 bases matching TRBD1. This CDR3 spans 15 amino acids. CDR1 and CDR2 from the germline V gene are SGHTA and FQGNSA. Losses at the gene ends were 5 bases for V and 2 bases for J; bases not matched to a gene: 5. CDR3 residues: CASSPDRGWQETQYF. DNA for the CDR3: TGTGCCAGCAGCCCGGACAGGGGGTGGCAAGAGACCCAGTACTTC.

This clonotype was seen ten or more times. The CDR3 nucleotides read TGTGCCAGCAGTTATGCCGGGACAGGGGGCTACGAGCAGTACTTC. It specifies CASSYAGTGGYEQYF. The V call is TRBV12-3 or TRBV12-4, the J call TRBJ2-7; 11 bases align to TRBD1. This CDR3 comprises 15 residues. After removal of 4 bases from V and 3 bases from J, the junction contained 5 bases not matched to a gene.

Many counts were recorded for this clonotype. CDR3 amino acids: CASSLNSGGFETQYF. In nucleotides, the CDR3 is TGTGCCAGCAGCTTGAACAGCGGGGGGTTTGAGACCCAGTACTTC. This rearrangement joins TRBV5-5 to TRBJ2-5, with TRBD2 matching over 9 bases. After removal of 1 base from V and 5 bases from J, the junction contained 6 bases not matched to a gene. CDR3 length equals 15 residues. Looked up from germline, CDR1 is SGHKS and CDR2 is YYEKEE (reference sequence).

There are many counts of this clonotype. This chain connects TRBV20-1 to TRBJ2-2, with 9 bases identical to TRBD1. This CDR3 region has 13 residues. Germline values: CDR1 DFQATT, CDR2 SNEGSKA (reference sequence). V lost 7 bases, J lost 5 bases, and 5 bases stayed unmatched. This CDR3 reads CSDRDRETGELFF. The CDR3 bases are TGCAGTGACCGGGACAGGGAGACCGGGGAGCTGTTTTTT.

The chain recombines TRBV28 with TRBJ2-5, with 7 nucleotides matching TRBD2. Gene TRBJ2-7 matches the end of the DNA better, so the J call may be wrong. This CDR3 contains 16 residues. The germline CDR1 and CDR2 sequences are MDHEN and SYDVKM. The CDR3, as DNA: TGTGCCAGCAGTTTAGGTTTGCGGGGGAGTCCCTACGAGCAGTACTTC. It specifies CASSLGLRGSPYEQYF.

This clonotype came up a few times. The chain joins TRBV9 to TRBJ2-3; maybe TRBD1 (6 bases). This CDR3 is built from 16 residues. Per germline, CDR1 SGDLS and CDR2 YYNGEE. V dropped 4 bases and J dropped 0 bases, with 15 bases sitting between them. This CDR3 reads CASSLQGGRSTDTQYF. The DNA for the CDR3 is TGTGCCAGCAGCCTCCAAGGGGGTCGCAGCACAGATACGCAGTATTTT.

This clonotype came up many times. The chain joins TRBV28 to TRBJ2-1, with TRBD2 identical over 9 bases. Germline V lookup: CDR1 MDHEN, CDR2 SYDVKM. The CDR3 totals 15 residues. J lost 6 bases, V lost 1 base, and 4 bases had no gene match. The CDR3 loop reads CASSLSASGANEQFF. The CDR3 DNA reads as TGTGCCAGCAGTTTATCGGCTAGCGGGGCCAATGAGCAGTTCTTC.

This clonotype was seen at least ten times. The chain links TRBV20-1 to TRBJ2-1; tentatively, D is TRBD1 (6 bases). CDR3 length: 16 amino acids. Germline CDR1 reads DFQATT; CDR2 reads SNEGSKA (reference sequence). The V and J ends lost 6 bases and 0 bases respectively, with 18 bases between them. DNA for the CDR3: TGCAGTGCACCTGACAGGCGCATGAGCTCCTACAATGAGCAGTTCTTC. Amino acid sequence: CSAPDRRMSSYNEQFF.

V usage is TRBV7-2 and J usage is TRBJ2-3; 8 bases align to TRBD1. Germline trimming cut 1 base from V and 6 bases from J; bases unmatched to any gene: 9. Germline V gene lookup returns CDR1 SGHTA and CDR2 FQGNSA. The CDR3 has 16 residues. DNA for the CDR3: TGTGCCAGCAGCTTAGGAGGGACAGGCGGTTGTGATACGCAGTATTTT. Translating it yields CASSLGGTGGCDTQYF.

The gene calls are TRBV7-2 and TRBJ2-7; unclear D gene. In germline, CDR1 is SGHTA, CDR2 FQGNSA. Trimming took 4 bases from V and 6 from J, leaving 10 bases between them. The CDR3 is made up of 12 amino acids. The CDR3 DNA sequence: TGTGCCAGCAGCTATCCAGCCTCCGAGCAGTACTTC. Its protein is CASSYPASEQYF. The full variable domain, its missing parts supplied by reference TRBV7-2 and TRBJ2-7, is GAGVSQSPSNKVTEKGKDVELRCDPISGHTALYWYRQSLGQGLEFLIYFQGNSAPDKSGLPSDRFSAERTGGSVSTLTIQRTQQEDSAVYLCASSYPASEQYFGPGTRLTVT.

The rearrangement uses TRBV7-3 and TRBJ2-1, with 12 nucleotides matching TRBD2. Germline assignment: CDR1 SGHTA and CDR2 FQGTGA. The CDR3 totals 16 residues. V shed 5 bases and J 10 bases; nucleotides not matched to a gene: 12. In DNA form, the CDR3 reads TGTGCCAGCAGCAGGGGGGCTAGCGGGGGGGCAAAGGAGCAGTTCTTC. This gives the protein CASSRGASGGAKEQFF.

Only a few counts were recorded for this clonotype. This chain uses TRBV5-1 with TRBJ1-1, with D unresolved. The CDR3 runs 14 residues. In germline, CDR1 is SGHRS, CDR2 YFSETQ. V lost 3 bases to trimming and J lost 0 bases, with 9 bases between them. CDR3 residues: CASSSTMVNTEAFF. Written as DNA, the CDR3 is TGCGCCAGCAGCTCGACGATGGTGAACACTGAAGCTTTCTTT.

This chain joins TRBV24-1 and TRBJ2-1; D possibly corresponds to TRBD1 (6 bases). V was clipped by 0 bases and J by 8 bases, with 16 bases between them. CDR3 size: 16 residues. CDR1 and CDR2 (germline): KGHDR, SFDVKD. CDR3 in DNA: TGTGCCACCAGTGATTTGGGACAGAGCAAAGGTTATGAGCAGTTCTTC. Translated: CATSDLGQSKGYEQFF.

This clonotype came up a few times. One base away lies a much larger clone, so this may be a sequencing read error. This chain connects TRBV20-1 to TRBJ2-1; 8 nucleotides line up with TRBD1. The last part of the DNA fits TRBJ2-7 better; the J call may be wrong. Germline CDR1 DFQATT, CDR2 SNEGSKA (reference sequence). This CDR3 contains 12 residues. In DNA form, the CDR3 reads TGCAGTGCTCCAGACAGGGGCAGGGAGCAGTACTTC. Its protein product is CSAPDRGREQYF.

The table lists this clonotype with many counts. The J gene is TRBJ2-7, the V gene TRBV29-1; D gene ambiguous. Germline V gives CDR1 SQVTM, CDR2 ANQGSEA. The CDR3 runs to 12 residues. V was pared by 1 base and J by 2 bases, with 6 bases between. The CDR3 DNA is TGCAGCGTTGAAGGGGGAACCTACGAGCAGTACTTC. Its translation is CSVEGGTYEQYF.

This clonotype was seen only a few times. The chain uses TRBV6-2 or TRBV6-3 and TRBJ2-1, with D unclear. The germline V gene has CDR1 MNHEY and CDR2 SVGEGT. This CDR3 spans 13 amino acids. Trimming removed 6 bases at V and 2 bases at J, with 8 bases between. CDR3 amino acids: CASRTDAYNEQFF. The CDR3 DNA reads as TGTGCCAGCAGGACGGATGCCTACAATGAGCAGTTCTTC.

For this clonotype: Sequence at one end of the junction differs from germline and may be a read error. The chain joins TRBV14 to TRBJ2-3; D perhaps matches TRBD2 (5 bases). Germline V gene sequence: CDR1 SGHDN, CDR2 FVKESK. The CDR3 contains 16 residues. Written as DNA, the CDR3 is TGTGCCAGCAACCAAGATTTTCGGGGAGCCACAGATACGCAGTATTTT. Translating gives CASNQDFRGATDTQYF.

The chain uses TRBV7-9 and TRBJ1-2, with D uncertain. The CDR3 has 15 residues. Trimming took off 4 bases at V and 0 bases at J, with 12 bases between the two ends. Germline V CDR1 and CDR2: SEHNR, FQNEAQ (reference sequence). In nucleotides, the CDR3 is TGTGCCAGCAGCTATATTGGGGTCGCTAACTATGGCTACACCTTC. It encodes CASSYIGVANYGYTF.

A few counts support this clonotype. The junction shows a germline mismatch at one end, possibly a read error. The V call is TRBV7-8, the J call TRBJ2-5; 7 bases fit TRBD1. The end of the DNA aligns better with TRBJ2-7, so the J call may be wrong. Germline lookup yields CDR1 SGHVS and CDR2 FQNEAQ. This CDR3 spans 13 amino acids. CDR3 sequence reads: CVSSLGQIYEQYF. The CDR3 DNA reads as TGTGTCAGCAGTCTGGGACAGATCTACGAGCAGTACTTC.

The rearrangement joins TRBV2 to TRBJ2-2; D is uncertain. There are 14 residues in the CDR3. V shed 2 bases and J shed 0 bases, with 4 bases lying between them. The germline V gene has CDR1 SNHLY and CDR2 FYNNEI. The CDR3 loop is CASSESPNTGELFF. The CDR3 DNA reads TGTGCCAGCAGTGAAAGCCCGAACACCGGGGAGCTGTTTTTT.

This clonotype has just a few counts. The chain joins TRBV7-9 to TRBJ1-4; D call uncertain. V lost 5 bases and J 0 bases, leaving 13 bases between the germline ends. This CDR3 has 16 residues. Germline lookup yields CDR1 SEHNR and CDR2 FQNEAQ (reference sequence). The CDR3, as DNA: TGTGCCAGCAGCCTGATGTTAATTGCAACTAATGAAAAACTGTTTTTT. Its translation is CASSLMLIATNEKLFF.

V is TRBV4-1 and J is TRBJ2-7; no definite D call. This CDR3 is built from 15 residues. Trimming took off 1 base at V and 3 bases at J, with 13 bases between the two ends. Germline V gives CDR1 MGHRA, CDR2 YSYEKL. CDR3 loop: CASSQVRGKDYEQYF. CDR3 in DNA: TGCGCCAGCAGCCAAGTCCGCGGTAAGGACTACGAGCAGTACTTC.

The chain couples TRBV2 to TRBJ2-7, with 9 nucleotides matching TRBD2. Judging by the DNA end, TRBJ2-5 fits better; the J call may be wrong. This CDR3 region has 17 residues. Germline V gene lookup returns CDR1 SNHLY and CDR2 FYNNEI. CDR3 residues: CAHPAGSGGSRRETQYF. CDR3 nucleotides: TGTGCCCACCCAGCGGGTAGCGGGGGATCACGGCGAGAGACCCAGTACTTC.

In its sample, this clonotype was seen a few times. The chain recombines TRBV20-1 with TRBJ1-1, with D possibly TRBD1 on 5 matching bases. CDR1 DFQATT and CDR2 SNEGSKA come from the germline V gene (reference sequence). Trimming took 3 bases from V and 1 from J, leaving 12 bases between them. The CDR3 sequence is 14 residues long. CDR3 nucleotide sequence: TGCAGTGCTAGGGCGGGACCGGCGAACACTGAAGCTTTCTTT. This sequence encodes CSARAGPANTEAFF.

This sequence joins TRBV2 and TRBJ2-2; TRBD1 matches at 7 bases. Germline assignment: CDR1 SNHLY and CDR2 FYNNEI. Losses at the gene ends were 7 bases for V and 7 bases for J; bases not matched to a gene: 12. The CDR3 sequence is 15 residues long. As DNA, the CDR3 is TGTGCCAGCAATCCCTACGGGCAGGGGGTCGGGGAGCTGTTTTTT. Protein: CASNPYGQGVGELFF. Drawing the rest from reference TRBV2 and TRBJ2-2, the complete variable domain is EPEVTQTPSHQVTQMGQEVILRCVPISNHLYFYWYRQILGQKVEFLVSFYNNEISEKSEIFDDQFSVERPDGSNFTLKIRSTKLEDSAMYFCASNPYGQGVGELFFGEGSRLTVL.

The gene calls are TRBV7-2 and TRBJ2-3; a possible D gene is TRBD1 (6 bases). CDR3 length: 16 residues. Trimming left V 4 bases short and J 4 bases short, with 18 bases between. Germline CDR1 reads SGHTA; CDR2 reads FQGNSA. For the CDR3, the DNA is TGTGCCAGCAGCTCCGGTGGGGGCTTTCGACCAGATACGCAGTATTTT. Translating gives CASSSGGGFRPDTQYF.

The chain carries TRBV10-3 and TRBJ1-5; no clear D. CDR1 is ENHRY and CDR2 is SYGVKD in the germline V gene. Trimming pared 0 bases from V and 0 bases from J, leaving 6 bases between. This CDR3 has 15 amino acids. The CDR3 loop is CAISESGNSNQPQHF. CDR3 in DNA: TGTGCCATCAGTGAGTCTGGCAATAGCAATCAGCCCCAGCATTTT.

This clonotype was seen only a few times. CDR3 region: CASSTSGGPPWEQYF. Written as DNA, the CDR3 is TGTGCCAGTAGTACCAGCGGGGGGCCGCCCTGGGAGCAGTACTTC. V usage is TRBV19 and J usage is TRBJ2-5, with 9 bases lining up with TRBD2. The ends lost 4 bases at V and 11 bases at J; junction bases unmatched: 14. This CDR3 is 15 amino acids long. CDR1 is LNHDA and CDR2 is SQIVND in the germline V gene (reference sequence).

V usage is TRBV5-1 and J usage is TRBJ2-2, with a possible D match to TRBD1 (7 bases). Trimming left V 6 bases short and J 3 bases short, with 18 bases between. Germline V lookup: CDR1 SGHRS, CDR2 YFSETQ. The CDR3 has 16 amino acids. CDR3 in DNA: TGCGCCAGCACCCCAGGGGGGCTAAGCTACACCGGGGAGCTGTTTTTT. The encoded protein is CASTPGGLSYTGELFF.